This T cell receptor beta chain derives from a study of T cells after yellow fever vaccination. This clonotype was seen many times. Its specificity is unknown. General study findings and limits: Shared CD4/CD8 clonotypes were a small share, likely from convergent recombination.

TCRdb passed the 5' RACE reads through MiXCR, listing each CDR3 protein once. The sample includes about 230,000 distinct CDR3 sequences, roughly 6.2% of them seen just once. V lost 5 bases and J lost 2, with 6 bases in between. CDR3 length equals 12 residues. This specimen consisted of CD4+ T cells sorted from PBMCs, obtained on the day of the yellow fever booster vaccination. The chain recombines TRBV12-3 or TRBV12-4 with TRBJ1-2, with D uncertain. This clonotype originated in a man aged 30-40 years who received the YFV17D yellow fever vaccine. CDR3 DNA: TGTGCCAGCAGTCAAACGAACTATGGCTACACCTTC. This sequence encodes CASSQTNYGYTF.